This entry lists 21 T cell receptor beta chains sequenced from one sample in a study of post-analysis software for immune sequencing data (dated by TCRdb to 2015 to 2017). The library was generated by PCR. TCRdb names Illumina HiSeq 2500 as the instrument used. To reduce PCR and sequencing biases, unique molecular identifiers were incorporated into the TCR beta cDNA libraries. The public reads were quality trimmed at Q25 with fastp and then assembled into clones with MiXCR by TCRdb, keeping productive beta chains. Every distinct CDR3 protein forms one entry, paired with its most common genes and DNA. The sample contains around 440,000 distinct CDR3 sequences, roughly 46% of them found a single time. The ten largest clones represent about 12% of the sample. Overall study results and their limits: Four or five TRBV segments, including TRBV5-6, TRBV5-1 and TRBV20-1, were significantly more frequent in patients than controls.

No antigen has been identified for these receptors. The material sequenced was blood. These receptors were obtained from a girl between 5 and 17 years old with multiple sclerosis.

The chain uses TRBV28 and TRBJ1-1, with D unresolved. This CDR3 has 12 residues. V dropped 0 bases and J dropped 1 base, with 0 bases sitting between them. Germline V gene data show CDR1 as MDHEN and CDR2 as SYDVKM. CDR3 region: CASSLWNTEAFF. CDR3 DNA sequence: TGTGCCAGCAGTTTATGGAACACTGAAGCTTTCTTT.

V and J are TRBV29-1 and TRBJ1-2, with D unresolved. The CDR3 runs to 16 residues. Germline V lookup: CDR1 SQVTM, CDR2 ANQGSEA. V lost 1 base to trimming and J lost 0 bases, with 15 bases between them. CDR3 nucleotides: TGCAGCGTTGAAGGAAGGGAGACCGGGACTAACTATGGCTACACCTTC. Its protein is CSVEGRETGTNYGYTF.

The table lists this clonotype with a count of one. J is TRBJ2-1 and V is TRBV5-1; D gene unclear. Germline CDR1 is SGHRS and CDR2 is YFSETQ. The germline V and J ends were trimmed by 2 bases and 5 bases, with 14 bases remaining between them. The CDR3 runs 15 residues. As DNA, the CDR3 is TGCGCCAGCAGCTTCGGCCGCCCAAGTGACAATGAGCAGTTCTTC. Translating gives CASSFGRPSDNEQFF.

V usage is TRBV20-1 and J usage is TRBJ1-6; the D gene is possibly TRBD1 (5 bases). V was shortened by 8 bases and J by 8 bases, with 22 bases between the two germline ends. Per germline, CDR1 DFQATT and CDR2 SNEGSKA (reference sequence). The CDR3 is 15 residues long. CDR3: CSSLGGGDPHSPLHF. The CDR3 nucleotides read TGCAGTTCCCTCGGCGGGGGGGACCCTCATTCACCCCTCCACTTT.

J is TRBJ1-4 and V is TRBV12-3 or TRBV12-4; possibly TRBD1 for D (5 bases). V was pared by 6 bases and J by 3 bases, with 11 bases between. The CDR3 has 14 amino acids. The DNA for the CDR3 is TGTGCCAGCAGGCCAGGGTTGCCTAATGAAAAACTGTTTTTT. It yields the protein CASRPGLPNEKLFF.

The gene calls are TRBV20-1 and TRBJ2-1, with TRBD2 identical over 7 bases. Germline V gene sequence: CDR1 DFQATT, CDR2 SNEGSKA (reference sequence). The CDR3 is 16 amino acids. V gave up 3 bases and J gave up 6 bases; unmatched junction bases: 14. The CDR3 nucleotides read TGCAGTGCTAGTGTCCCCGGACTAGTGGGAGCCAATGAGCAGTTCTTC. Translated: CSASVPGLVGANEQFF.

The rearrangement uses TRBV27 and TRBJ2-5; 9 bases line up with TRBD1. The J call may not be correct, given that the DNA end is closer to TRBJ2-7. CDR1 is MNHEY, CDR2 SMNVEV, per germline (reference sequence). This CDR3 is 16 amino acids long. The CDR3 loop is CASSLSGTGIDYEQYF. In DNA form, the CDR3 reads TGTGCCAGCAGTTTATCGGGGACAGGGATTGATTACGAGCAGTACTTC.

Here the CDR3 DNA reads TGTGCCAGCAGTACTCGACAGTTCTCTCCCTACGAGCAGTACTTC. Protein product: CASSTRQFSPYEQYF. The chain couples TRBV6-2 or TRBV6-3 to TRBJ2-7, with D possibly matching TRBD1 (5 bases). V lost 5 bases, J lost 2 bases, and 16 bases lay in between. CDR1 MNHEY and CDR2 SVGEGT come from the germline V gene. The length of the CDR3 is 15 residues.

The chain employs TRBV28 and TRBJ2-3; 14 nucleotides line up with TRBD2. Losses at the gene ends were 7 bases for V and 2 bases for J; bases not matched to a gene: 11. The CDR3 covers 18 residues. Germline-derived CDR1 and CDR2 are MDHEN and SYDVKM. CDR3 amino acids: CASKGTSGSLKDTDTQYF. In nucleotides, the CDR3 is TGTGCCAGCAAGGGGACTAGCGGGAGTTTAAAGGACACAGATACGCAGTATTTT.

This clonotype was recorded a few times. The CDR3 loop is CASAGATNQPQHF. The CDR3 nucleotides are TGTGCCAGCGCCGGGGCAACCAATCAGCCCCAGCATTTT. V usage is TRBV27 and J usage is TRBJ1-5, with D maybe TRBD1 (5 bases). In germline, CDR1 is MNHEY, CDR2 SMNVEV (reference sequence). The CDR3 has 13 amino acids. V was clipped by 8 bases and J by 3 bases, with 11 bases between them.

The table lists this clonotype with a few counts. The rearrangement joins TRBV29-1 to TRBJ2-7; D perhaps matches TRBD1 (6 bases). This CDR3 region has 11 residues. CDR1 SQVTM and CDR2 ANQGSEA come from the germline V gene. Trimming took off 4 bases at V and 7 bases at J, with 11 bases between the two ends. In nucleotides, the CDR3 is TGCAGCGTTGGCAGGGGCGGAGAGCAGTACTTC. Translation gives CSVGRGGEQYF.

The gene calls are TRBV20-1 and TRBJ1-5, with D unresolved. The CDR3 totals 14 residues. Germline loops: CDR1 DFQATT, CDR2 SNEGSKA (reference sequence). The germline V and J ends were trimmed by 3 bases and 3 bases, with 12 bases remaining between them. In nucleotides, the CDR3 is TGCAGTGCTAGCGGGAGTCCGGACAATCAGCCCCAGCATTTT. The encoded protein is CSASGSPDNQPQHF.

Of note for this clonotype: A single base separates this from a much larger clone, so it may be a read error. This chain connects TRBV28 to TRBJ1-5, with D uncertain. The V end was cut by 3 bases, the J end by 2 bases, with 11 bases between. CDR3 length equals 15 residues. CDR1 MDHEN and CDR2 SYDVKM come from the germline V gene. CDR3 nucleotide sequence: TGTGCCAGCAGTTTCCCACACGGCGGCAATCAGCCCCAGCATTTT. This codes for CASSFPHGGNQPQHF.

V and J are TRBV4-1 and TRBJ2-3; possibly TRBD1 for D (6 bases). Trimming removed 2 bases from V and 2 bases from J, with 8 bases in between. CDR1 is MGHRA and CDR2 is YSYEKL in the germline V gene. This CDR3 contains 14 residues. The CDR3 bases are TGCGCCAGCAGCCAACAGGGGAACACAGATACGCAGTATTTT. Protein product: CASSQQGNTDTQYF.

The chain uses TRBV15 and TRBJ1-1; D unclear. The CDR3 sequence is 16 residues long. The V gene lost 0 bases and the J gene lost 0 bases, with 11 bases spanning the gap. CDR1 and CDR2 from the germline V gene are LNHNV and YYDKDF (reference sequence). For the CDR3, the DNA is TGTGCCACCAGCAGAGAGGTGGCGTTCGTGAACACTGAAGCTTTCTTT. This gives the protein CATSREVAFVNTEAFF.

The rearrangement joins TRBV20-1 to TRBJ2-3; 13 bases are shared with TRBD2. The junction had 6 bases not matched to a gene; V was cut back by 5 bases and J by 7 bases. This CDR3 region has 14 residues. Germline values: CDR1 DFQATT, CDR2 SNEGSKA (reference sequence). The DNA of the CDR3 is TGCAGTGCTTTCGGACTAGCGGGAGATCATACGCAGTATTTT. This encodes CSAFGLAGDHTQYF.

This clonotype was detected a few times. V usage is TRBV28 and J usage is TRBJ2-7; D possibly corresponds to TRBD1 (6 bases). Germline V gene sequence: CDR1 MDHEN, CDR2 SYDVKM. The CDR3 totals 15 residues. V lost 3 bases and J 3 bases, leaving 15 bases between the germline ends. CDR3 coding DNA: TGTGCCAGCAGTTTTGGGACAATCCACTACTACGAGCAGTACTTC. It specifies CASSFGTIHYYEQYF.

The chain combines TRBV19 with TRBJ2-1, with TRBD2 matching 8 bases. Germline V gene data show CDR1 as LNHDA and CDR2 as SQIVND (reference sequence). V lost 3 bases and J lost 5; bases outside the gene matches: 9. CDR3 length: 16 amino acids. CDR3 in DNA: TGTGCCAGTAGTATGAAGGTAGCGGGATGGCACAATGAGCAGTTCTTC. Translation: CASSMKVAGWHNEQFF.

As regards this clonotype: This CDR3 is missing its conserved last phenylalanine or tryptophan, likely due to a read error. V usage is TRBV29-1 and J usage is TRBJ2-5, with 7 nucleotides matching TRBD2. V shed 7 bases and J 2 bases; nucleotides not matched to a gene: 7. From germline, CDR1 is SQVTM and CDR2 ANQGSEA. The CDR3 consists of 13 residues. The CDR3 spells CSARDGGQETQYC. Written as DNA, the CDR3 is TGCAGCGCCAGGGACGGGGGGCAAGAGACCCAGTACTGC.

This clonotype was picked up a small number of times. V and J are TRBV9 and TRBJ2-7, with D unclear. The CDR3 covers 12 residues. The V end was cut by 3 bases, the J end by 7 bases, with 11 bases between. CDR1 is SGDLS and CDR2 is YYNGEE in the germline V gene. The CDR3 is CASSGSLGEQYF. The CDR3 DNA is TGTGCCAGCAGCGGGAGCTTGGGAGAGCAGTACTTC.

This rearrangement joins TRBV7-2 to TRBJ2-7, with unresolved D. With 6 bases removed from V and 7 bases from J, the gap between germline ends came to 13 bases. The CDR3 contains 12 residues. CDR1 and CDR2 from the germline V gene are SGHTA and FQGNSA. The CDR3 DNA is TGTGCCAGCAGAGTCCCCAATGGGGAGCAGTACTTC. This gives the protein CASRVPNGEQYF.